This T cell receptor (beta chain) emerged from a study of blood T cell repertoires in COVID-19. Study-wide context: The analysed material was cDNA or gDNA that came from T cells, B-cell-depleted T cells, or PBMCs.

Grouping used clinical history reported by participants in a survey and questionnaire. The CDR3 has 15 amino acids. The ends were cut back, 5 bases at V and 0 bases at J, with 11 bases in the middle. The germline V gene encodes CDR1 LNHDA and CDR2 SQIVND (reference sequence). Here immunoSEQ multiplex PCR was the method, and the copy in TCRdb shows in-frame clones only, minus some. The top ten clones hold under 7% of a sample with hundreds of thousands of clones, approximately 90% of them seen once. The sequenced sample was PBMCs or T cells enriched from blood (not recorded which). This clonotype originated in a woman aged 40 to 50 who had recovered from COVID-19. This chain connects TRBV19 to TRBJ1-5; D gene unclear. In nucleotides, the CDR3 is TGTGCCAGTAGTGGTGCGGGGTATAGCAATCAGCCCCAGCATTTT. Translated, it gives CASSGAGYSNQPQHF.